This T cell receptor beta chain appears in the sequencing data of a study of T-cell memory formation after mild COVID-19. Per the germline V gene, CDR1 is KGHSH and CDR2 is LQKENI. V lost 6 bases and J lost 5, with 26 bases in between. The CDR3 totals 17 residues. Only a few counts were recorded for this clonotype. Sample barcodes and UMIs were carried by the TCR alpha and TCR beta cDNA libraries that 5'RACE generated with constant-segment primers. TCRdb re-called the 5' RACE reads with MiXCR, one entry per CDR3 protein. The sample holds roughly 400,000 distinct CDR3 sequences, roughly 15% seen once. This sequence joins TRBV18 and TRBJ2-7; weak D call: TRBD1 (6 bases). The sequence came from a man younger than 35 who had mild COVID-19 (a few samples of this study predate the infection). Cell type and time point are not known. The specimen sequenced was PBMCs or a T cell subset sorted from them (not recorded which). The CDR3 sequence: CASSHDWGLHRAHEQYF. The CDR3 bases are TGTGCCAGCTCCCACGATTGGGGATTGCACAGGGCCCACGAGCAGTACTTC.